This is a list of T cell receptor beta chains from one sample in a study of blood T cell repertoires in COVID-19. Sequenced by immunoSEQ multiplex PCR; TCRdb stores in-frame clones only, minus some. The data hold 90,000 to 150,000 clones, with about 79% observed a single time. Sequencing used peripheral blood. The receptor source for this set is a woman aged 80 or over with acute or convalescent COVID-19. Each CDR3 is given with its conserved first and last residue. D genes are given only for firm matches. Some rows have no size entry. The others give once, few or many, or a class for an expanded clone.

clone size	V gene	D gene	J gene	CDR3 DNA	CDR3 protein
-	TRBV9	TRBD1	TRBJ2-2	TGTGCCAGCAGCTCCCGCGGGACAGGGGAGGGCACCGGGGAGCTGTTTTTT	CASSSRGTGEGTGELFF
-	TRBV28	TRBD1	TRBJ2-1	TGTGCCAGCAGCTTTACCGCAGGGGGACAGGGGATCAATGAGCAGTTCTTC	CASSFTAGGQGINEQFF
-	TRBV15	-	TRBJ2-1	TGTGCCACCAGCAAAGGGAGCTCCTACAATGAGCAGTTCTTC	CATSKGSSYNEQFF
-	TRBV15	-	TRBJ2-7	TGTGCCACCAGCAGAGATTCGGGGGATAGCCCCTACGAGCAGTACTTC	CATSRDSGDSPYEQYF
-	TRBV27	-	TRBJ1-2	TGTGCCAGCAGTGGACAGAATAACTATGGCTACACCTTC	CASSGQNNYGYTF
-	TRBV5-1	-	TRBJ1-1	TGCGCCAGCAGCTTGGTAGGGGGTGTCACTGAAGCTTTCTTT	CASSLVGGVTEAFF
-	TRBV11-2	-	TRBJ2-3	TGTGCCAGCAGCCGGGGGTCGGGGAGCGGCACAGATACGCAGTATTTT	CASSRGSGSGTDTQYF
-	TRBV5-5	-	TRBJ2-5	TGTGCCAGCAGCTTGGGCGGTTCGACTCGCGGAGAGACCCAGTACTTC	CASSLGGSTRGETQYF
-	TRBV7-9	-	TRBJ1-6	TGTGCCAGCAGCACCGGAACCAGGAATTCACCCCTCCACTTT	CASSTGTRNSPLHF
-	TRBV11-2	TRBD1	TRBJ1-3	TGTGCCAGCAGCACCAGGGGGTTATCTGGAAACACCATATATTTT	CASSTRGLSGNTIYF
-	TRBV6-9	-	TRBJ2-6	TGTGCCAGCAGTTCGGTGACAGATAGAGTCTCTGGGGCCAACGTCCTGACTTTC	CASSSVTDRVSGANVLTF
-	TRBV14	-	TRBJ1-4	TGTGCCAGACCCGGGGGGTTTCATGAAAAACTGTTTTTT	CARPGGFHEKLFF
-	TRBV9	TRBD1	TRBJ1-1	TGTGCCAGCAGGGACAGGCCCCGCCGTACTGAAGCTTTCTTT	CASRDRPRRTEAFF
-	TRBV6-5	TRBD1	TRBJ1-4	TGTGCCAGCAGTCCAGACAGGGGGAGAGAAAAACTGTTTTTT	CASSPDRGREKLFF
once	TRBV11-2	-	TRBJ1-2	TGTGCCAGCAGCTTAGATGCCGACAGGAGACTATATGGCTACACCTTC	CASSLDADRRLYGYTF
-	TRBV19	TRBD1	TRBJ1-6	TGTGCCAGTCGGGACAGGGTAGAGTCACCCCTCCACTTT	CASRDRVESPLHF
-	TRBV18	TRBD2	TRBJ2-1	TGTGCCAGCTCACCAAATACCAGACTAGCGGGAGGCAATGAGCAGTTCTTC	CASSPNTRLAGGNEQFF
-	TRBV7-2	TRBD2	TRBJ2-3	TGTGCCGGAAGTAGCGGGAGCACCCAAGATACGCAGTATTTT	CAGSSGSTQDTQYF
-	TRBV27	-	TRBJ1-1	TGTGCCAGCAGTTACAGGGAAGGTGGTGAAGCTTTCTTT	CASSYREGGEAFF
-	TRBV5-1	TRBD1	TRBJ2-7	TGCGCCAGCAGCTACGGGACAGGGTACCCCGAGCAGTACTTC	CASSYGTGYPEQYF
-	TRBV5-1	-	TRBJ2-1	TGCGCCAGCAGCTTGGAAACAGCTAAATACAATGAGCAGTTCTTC	CASSLETAKYNEQFF
-	TRBV5-4	TRBD1	TRBJ1-6	TGTGCCAGCAGCTTTAGAGGACAGGGGACACCCCTCCACTTT	CASSFRGQGTPLHF
-	TRBV7-9	-	TRBJ2-7	TGTGCCAGCAGCCGAGCTCCAACCTACTACGAGCAGTACTTC	CASSRAPTYYEQYF